A single sample gave rise to the 25 T cell receptor beta chains below, sequenced in a study of T cell changes during pregnancy in multiple sclerosis. The method was immunoSEQ multiplex PCR; TCRdb's version includes in-frame clones alone and lacks a portion of them. This repertoire shows 25,000 to 35,000 clones, over 75% found once; its top ten account for approximately 8%. The source was CD8+ T cells from peripheral blood mononuclear cells, collected after pregnancy. The receptors were gathered from a female donor with multiple sclerosis, enrolled in a pregnancy study.

The J gene is TRBJ1-1, the V gene TRBV27, with TRBD1 identical over 9 bases. The CDR3 length is 12 residues. CDR1 is MNHEY, CDR2 SMNVEV, per germline (reference sequence). Trimming took 4 bases from V and 8 from J; bases not matched to a gene: 2. CDR3 sequence: CASSYGTGEAFF. The CDR3 region has the DNA TGTGCCAGCAGTTATGGGACAGGGGAAGCTTTCTTT.

The V and J genes are TRBV5-6 and TRBJ2-7; D is perhaps TRBD2 (5 bases). Germline CDR1 is SGHDT and CDR2 is YYEEEE. Deletions cut 2 bases from V and 5 bases from J, with 8 bases between. The CDR3 loop spans 12 amino acids. The CDR3 sequence is CASSLSGDEQYF. The CDR3 nucleotides are TGTGCCAGCAGCTTATCCGGGGACGAGCAGTACTTC.

V gene TRBV11-2 combines with J gene TRBJ2-3; 14 bases map to TRBD2. The CDR3 is 18 amino acids. The V gene's germline CDR1 is SGHAT and CDR2 FQNNGV. Trimming took 5 bases from V and 1 from J; bases not matched to a gene: 8. CDR3 DNA: TGTGCCAGCAGCCCAGGACTAGCGGGGGGCCGGGGCACAGATACGCAGTATTTT. Translation gives CASSPGLAGGRGTDTQYF.

With respect to this clone: This may arise from a read error, as a much more abundant clone is one base away. The chain is built from TRBV6-4 and TRBJ1-6; TRBD1 matches at 8 bases. The germline gives CDR1 MRHNA, CDR2 SNTAGT. With V trimmed by 4 bases and J by 5 bases, 1 base remained unmatched. The CDR3 has 14 residues. CDR3 DNA sequence: TGTGCCAGCAGTGTGACAGGGGATAATTCACCCCTCCACTTT. It is translated as CASSVTGDNSPLHF.

The rearrangement uses TRBV5-6 and TRBJ2-7; TRBD2 matches at 7 bases. This CDR3 has 16 residues. Germline lookup yields CDR1 SGHDT and CDR2 YYEEEE. The junction had 11 bases not matched to a gene; V was cut back by 4 bases and J by 1 base. The CDR3 sequence is CASSPEGAGESYEQYF. The CDR3 DNA sequence: TGTGCCAGCAGCCCCGAGGGTGCGGGGGAGTCCTACGAGCAGTACTTC.

As DNA, the CDR3 is TGCGCCAGCAGCTCACGGCCGGGAACAAACACCGGGGAGCTGTTTTTT. Residues: CASSSRPGTNTGELFF. This sequence joins TRBV5-1 and TRBJ2-2; perhaps TRBD2 as D (5 bases). V was pared by 3 bases and J by 2 bases, with 14 bases between. CDR1 SGHRS and CDR2 YFSETQ come from the germline V gene. The CDR3 runs 16 residues.

The V call is TRBV9, the J call TRBJ2-7, with 9 bases matching TRBD1. This CDR3 is 15 amino acids long. The V gene's germline CDR1 is SGDLS and CDR2 YYNGEE. V shed 4 bases, J shed 6 bases, and the junction held 11 bases outside the gene matches. This CDR3 reads CASSNRDRDVGEQYF. The CDR3 nucleotides read TGTGCCAGCAGCAACCGGGACAGGGACGTTGGCGAGCAGTACTTC.

The chain carries TRBV9 and TRBJ1-6; D is possibly TRBD1 (6 bases). With 0 bases removed from V and 5 bases from J, the gap between germline ends came to 12 bases. In germline, CDR1 is SGDLS, CDR2 YYNGEE. This CDR3 has 16 residues. The CDR3 region is CASSVGQAENNSPLHF. CDR3 sequence (DNA): TGTGCCAGCAGCGTAGGACAGGCGGAAAATAATTCACCCCTCCACTTT.

The chain has TRBV4-1 and TRBJ2-1, with no clear D. Trimming cost V 0 bases and J 10 bases, with 10 bases left between them. The CDR3 consists of 13 residues. Looked up from germline, CDR1 is MGHRA and CDR2 is YSYEKL. The CDR3 spells CASSQEVRFEQFF. The CDR3 DNA sequence: TGCGCCAGCAGCCAAGAGGTCAGGTTCGAGCAGTTCTTC.

This chain joins TRBV5-5 and TRBJ2-7; TRBD1 matches 7 bases. The CDR3 consists of 15 residues. Trimming removed 3 bases from V and 2 bases from J; junction bases left unmatched: 8. In germline, CDR1 is SGHKS, CDR2 YYEKEE (reference sequence). The CDR3 is CASSSGGAPTYEQYF. DNA for the CDR3: TGTGCCAGCAGCTCAGGGGGAGCCCCTACCTACGAGCAGTACTTC.

The gene calls are TRBV6-5 and TRBJ1-5, with 9 positions matching TRBD1. V trimming: 4 bases; J trimming: 7 bases; junction bases outside the gene matches: 8. This CDR3 contains 15 residues. CDR1 and CDR2 from the germline V gene are MNHEY and SVGAGI. The CDR3 sequence is CASSSTGGGDQPQHF. CDR3 DNA: TGTGCCAGCAGTTCAACAGGGGGCGGTGACCAGCCCCAGCATTTT.

The CDR3 protein is CASSYPGGGYGYTF. Written as DNA, the CDR3 is TGTGCCAGCAGCTATCCTGGGGGCGGCTATGGCTACACCTTC. The gene calls are TRBV5-4 and TRBJ1-2; tentative D call: TRBD1 (6 bases). The CDR3 contains 14 residues. V was shortened by 3 bases and J by 4 bases, with 13 bases between the two germline ends. The germline V gene encodes CDR1 SGHNT and CDR2 YYREEE (reference sequence).

The gene calls are TRBV6-5 and TRBJ1-2; D gene unclear. The CDR3 extends over 15 amino acids. Trimming stripped 2 bases from V and 6 bases from J, with 16 bases between. CDR1 and CDR2 from the germline V gene are MNHEY and SVGAGI. As DNA, the CDR3 is TGTGCCAGCAGTTACGGCTATGGTGTGGGCGATGGCTACACCTTC. Protein: CASSYGYGVGDGYTF.

The chain recombines TRBV27 with TRBJ2-5, with 15 bases identical to TRBD2. After removal of 4 bases from V and 4 bases from J, the junction contained 4 bases not matched to a gene. Germline CDR1 and CDR2: MNHEY and SMNVEV (reference sequence). The CDR3 is 16 amino acids. The CDR3 DNA is TGTGCCAGCAGTTCCGGGACTAGCGGGGGGAGAGAGACCCAGTACTTC. This translates into CASSSGTSGGRETQYF.

The rearrangement uses TRBV6-5 and TRBJ2-5; D perhaps matches TRBD1 (5 bases). This CDR3 comprises 14 residues. V lost 0 bases, J lost 5 bases, and 10 bases lay in between. Germline assignment: CDR1 MNHEY and CDR2 SVGAGI. The CDR3 nucleotides are TGTGCCAGCAGTTACTCGGCAGGGATGGAGACCCAGTACTTC. Translated, it gives CASSYSAGMETQYF.

This chain links TRBV28 with TRBJ2-3; D is unresolved. Deletions cut 5 bases from V and 4 bases from J, with 25 bases between. The germline V gene has CDR1 MDHEN and CDR2 SYDVKM. This CDR3 region has 18 residues. The CDR3 DNA follows: TGTGCCAGCAGTACCCCCCTTCTAGTTACCCCGGTGGCAGATACGCAGTATTTT. Translated, it gives CASSTPLLVTPVADTQYF.

This chain links TRBV4-2 with TRBJ2-1, with D possibly TRBD2 on 6 matching bases. CDR3 length equals 16 residues. The V and J ends lost 0 bases and 2 bases respectively, with 11 bases between them. Germline CDR1 reads LGHNA; CDR2 reads YNFKEQ. For the CDR3, the DNA is TGTGCCAGCAGCCAAGATACGGGAGAAACCTACAATGAGCAGTTCTTC. Amino acid sequence: CASSQDTGETYNEQFF.

This clone occurred once. CDR3 sequence reads: CAWSVSGGTEAFF. The CDR3 nucleotides are TGTGCCTGGAGTGTTTCGGGGGGTACTGAAGCTTTCTTT. The chain combines TRBV30 with TRBJ1-1; possible D gene TRBD1, 5 bases. The CDR3 is 13 amino acids. V lost 0 bases and J 5 bases, leaving 10 bases between the germline ends. Looked up from germline, CDR1 is GTSNPN and CDR2 is SVGIG (reference sequence).

The genes are TRBV7-9 and TRBJ1-1; TRBD1 aligns across 9 bases. The CDR3 is made up of 14 amino acids. The trim removed 2 bases at V and 7 bases at J, leaving 5 bases unmatched. Germline CDR1 is SEHNR and CDR2 is FQNEAQ (reference sequence). CDR3 nucleotides: TGTGCCAGCAGCTTAACGACAGGGGGTAATGAAGCTTTCTTT. This translates into CASSLTTGGNEAFF. Drawing the rest from reference TRBV7-9 and TRBJ1-1, the complete variable domain is DTGVSQNPRHKITKRGQNVTFRCDPISEHNRLYWYRQTLGQGPEFLTYFQNEAQLEKSRLLSDRFSAERPKGSFSTLEIQRTEQGDSAMYLCASSLTTGGNEAFFGQGTRLTVV.

This chain links TRBV11-3 with TRBJ2-1; 9 nucleotides agree with TRBD2. J gave up 8 bases and V 1 base, and 9 bases lay outside the gene matches. This CDR3 has 16 residues. Germline values: CDR1 SGHNT, CDR2 YENEEA. The CDR3 DNA is TGTGCCAGCAGCTTAGTAGGCGGGGGGGCCTTGGATGAGCAGTTCTTC. Protein sequence: CASSLVGGGALDEQFF.

The chain carries TRBV27 and TRBJ2-7, with 10 bases matching TRBD1. The germline gives CDR1 MNHEY, CDR2 SMNVEV (reference sequence). This CDR3 contains 13 residues. With 9 bases clipped from V and 4 bases from J, the junction kept 6 bases outside the gene matches. The CDR3: CASGDRGDYEQYF. CDR3 bases: TGTGCCAGTGGGGACAGGGGTGATTACGAGCAGTACTTC.

This clone was observed once. The rearrangement uses TRBV28 and TRBJ1-3, with 9 bases aligning to TRBD1. The CDR3 spans 19 residues. The V and J ends lost 3 bases and 0 bases, in that order; junction bases with no gene match: 12. Germline V CDR1 and CDR2: MDHEN, SYDVKM. The CDR3 spells CASSLGPLGQGVSGNTIYF. In nucleotides, the CDR3 is TGTGCCAGCAGTTTGGGCCCCTTGGGACAGGGAGTCTCTGGAAACACCATATATTTT.

The chain links TRBV2 to TRBJ1-1; TRBD1 aligns across 8 bases. This CDR3 comprises 15 residues. V trimming: 5 bases; J trimming: 7 bases; junction bases outside the gene matches: 12. CDR1 SNHLY and CDR2 FYNNEI come from the germline V gene. CDR3 amino acids: CASSTHRTGRLEAFF. CDR3 nucleotides: TGTGCCAGCAGTACACACCGGACAGGGCGCCTTGAAGCTTTCTTT.

This clone has only a few counts. This sequence joins TRBV18 and TRBJ2-7; maybe TRBD2 (6 bases). CDR1 is KGHSH, CDR2 LQKENI, per germline. V was cut by 5 bases and J by 5 bases, with 19 bases left in between. The CDR3 is 15 residues long. The CDR3 DNA reads as TGTGCCAGCTCAAACCCTCCCGGGGGTGCCGACGAGCAGTACTTC. Translation: CASSNPPGGADEQYF.

This rearrangement joins TRBV13 to TRBJ2-7; weak D call: TRBD1 (6 bases). This CDR3 has 16 residues. Deletions cut 4 bases from V and 4 bases from J, with 20 bases between. Per the germline V gene, CDR1 is PRHDT and CDR2 is FYEKMQ (reference sequence). The CDR3 spells CASSSPSTGLPYEQYF. The DNA of the CDR3 is TGTGCCAGCAGCTCACCTAGTACAGGGCTCCCATACGAGCAGTACTTC.